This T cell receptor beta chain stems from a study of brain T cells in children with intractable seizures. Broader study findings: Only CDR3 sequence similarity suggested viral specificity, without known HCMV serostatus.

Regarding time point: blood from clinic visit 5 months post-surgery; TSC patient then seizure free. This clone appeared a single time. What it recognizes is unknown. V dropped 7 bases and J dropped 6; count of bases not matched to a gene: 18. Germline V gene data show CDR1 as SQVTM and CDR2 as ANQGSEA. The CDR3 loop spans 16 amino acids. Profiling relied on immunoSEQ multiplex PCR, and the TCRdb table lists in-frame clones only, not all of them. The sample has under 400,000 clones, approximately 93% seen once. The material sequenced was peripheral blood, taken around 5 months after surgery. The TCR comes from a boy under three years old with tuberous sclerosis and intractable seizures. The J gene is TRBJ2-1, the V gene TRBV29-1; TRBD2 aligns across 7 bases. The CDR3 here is CSAPFTSVLAGNEQFF. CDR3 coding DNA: TGCAGCGCACCCTTTACTAGCGTCTTGGCCGGCAATGAGCAGTTCTTC.